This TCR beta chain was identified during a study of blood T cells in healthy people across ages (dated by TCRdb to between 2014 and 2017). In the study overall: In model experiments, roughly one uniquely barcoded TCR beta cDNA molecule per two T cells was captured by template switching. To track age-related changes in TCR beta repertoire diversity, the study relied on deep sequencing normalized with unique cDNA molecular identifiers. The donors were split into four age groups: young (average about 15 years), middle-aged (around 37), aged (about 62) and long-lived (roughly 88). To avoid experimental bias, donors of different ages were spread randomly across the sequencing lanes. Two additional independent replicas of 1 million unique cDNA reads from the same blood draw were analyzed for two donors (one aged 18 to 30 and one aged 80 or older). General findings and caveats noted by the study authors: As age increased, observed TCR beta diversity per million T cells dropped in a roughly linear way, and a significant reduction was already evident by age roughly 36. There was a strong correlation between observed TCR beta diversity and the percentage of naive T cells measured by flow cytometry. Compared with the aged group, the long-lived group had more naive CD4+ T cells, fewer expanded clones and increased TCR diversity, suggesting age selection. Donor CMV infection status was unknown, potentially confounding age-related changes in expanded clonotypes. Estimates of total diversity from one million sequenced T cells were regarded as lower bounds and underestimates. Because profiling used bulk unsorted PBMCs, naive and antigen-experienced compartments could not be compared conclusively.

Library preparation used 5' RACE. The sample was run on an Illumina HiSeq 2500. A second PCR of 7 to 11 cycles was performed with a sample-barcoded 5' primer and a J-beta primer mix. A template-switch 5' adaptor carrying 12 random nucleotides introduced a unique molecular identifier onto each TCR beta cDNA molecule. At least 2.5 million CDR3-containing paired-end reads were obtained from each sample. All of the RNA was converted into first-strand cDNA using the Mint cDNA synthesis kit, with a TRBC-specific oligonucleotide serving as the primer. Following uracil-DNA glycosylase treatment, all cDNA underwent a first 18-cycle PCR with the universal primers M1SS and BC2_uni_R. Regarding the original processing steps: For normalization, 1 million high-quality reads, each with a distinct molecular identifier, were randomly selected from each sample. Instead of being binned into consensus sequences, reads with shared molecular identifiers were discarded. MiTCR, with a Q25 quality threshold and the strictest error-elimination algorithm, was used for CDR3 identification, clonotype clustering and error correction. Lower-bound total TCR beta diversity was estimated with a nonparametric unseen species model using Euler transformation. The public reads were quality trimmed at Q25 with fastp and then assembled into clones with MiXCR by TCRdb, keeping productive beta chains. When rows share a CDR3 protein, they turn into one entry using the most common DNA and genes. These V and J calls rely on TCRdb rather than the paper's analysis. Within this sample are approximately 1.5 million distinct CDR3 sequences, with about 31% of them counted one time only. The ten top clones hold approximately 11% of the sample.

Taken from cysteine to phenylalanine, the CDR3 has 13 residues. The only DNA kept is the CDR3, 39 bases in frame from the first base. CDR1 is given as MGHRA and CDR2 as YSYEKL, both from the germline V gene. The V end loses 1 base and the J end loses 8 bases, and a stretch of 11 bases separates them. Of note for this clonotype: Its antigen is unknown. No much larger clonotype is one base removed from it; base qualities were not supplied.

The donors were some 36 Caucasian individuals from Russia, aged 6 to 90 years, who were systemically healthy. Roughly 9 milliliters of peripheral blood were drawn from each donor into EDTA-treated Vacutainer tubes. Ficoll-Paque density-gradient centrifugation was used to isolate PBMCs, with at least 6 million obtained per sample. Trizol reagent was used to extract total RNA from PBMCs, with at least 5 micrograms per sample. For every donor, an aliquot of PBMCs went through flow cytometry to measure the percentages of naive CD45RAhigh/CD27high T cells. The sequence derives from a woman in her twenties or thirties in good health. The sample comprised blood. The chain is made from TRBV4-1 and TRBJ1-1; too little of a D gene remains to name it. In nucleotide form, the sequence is TGCGCCAGCAGCCAAGTATCGCCGCACGAAGCTTTCTTT. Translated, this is CASSQVSPHEAFF.